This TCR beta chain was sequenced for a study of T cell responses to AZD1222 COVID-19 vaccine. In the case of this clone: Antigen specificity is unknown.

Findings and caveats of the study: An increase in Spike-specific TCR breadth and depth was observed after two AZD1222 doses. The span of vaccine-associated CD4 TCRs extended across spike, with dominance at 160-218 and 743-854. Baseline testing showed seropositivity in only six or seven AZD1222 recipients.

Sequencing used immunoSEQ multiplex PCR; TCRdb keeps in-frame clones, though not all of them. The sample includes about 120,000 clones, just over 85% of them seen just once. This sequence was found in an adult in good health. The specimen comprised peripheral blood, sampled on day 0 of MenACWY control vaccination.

The CDR3 coding sequence is TGTGCCAGCAGCGTAGTTGGGGGTCGGAGCACAGATACGCAGTATTTT. It encodes CASSVVGGRSTDTQYF. This sequence joins TRBV9 and TRBJ2-3; possibly TRBD1 or TRBD2 for D (5 bases each). This CDR3 is built from 16 residues. Deletions cut 0 bases from V and 0 bases from J, with 11 bases between. CDR1 SGDLS and CDR2 YYNGEE come from the germline V gene.